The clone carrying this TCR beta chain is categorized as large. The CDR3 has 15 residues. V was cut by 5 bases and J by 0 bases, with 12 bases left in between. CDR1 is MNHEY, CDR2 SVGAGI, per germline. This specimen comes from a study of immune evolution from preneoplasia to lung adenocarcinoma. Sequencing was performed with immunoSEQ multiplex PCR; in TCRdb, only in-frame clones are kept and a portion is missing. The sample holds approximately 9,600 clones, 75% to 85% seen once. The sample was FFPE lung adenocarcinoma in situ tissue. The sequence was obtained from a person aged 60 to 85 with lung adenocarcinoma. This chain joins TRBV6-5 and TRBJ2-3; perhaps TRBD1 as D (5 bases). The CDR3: CASSPDSISTDTQYF. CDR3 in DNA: TGTGCCAGCAGTCCCGACAGTATTAGCACAGATACGCAGTATTTT.